This TCR beta chain originates from a study of control samples from healthy donors and cancer patients. Clones were sequenced by immunoSEQ multiplex PCR, and TCRdb holds only the in-frame ones, with some missing. The data hold about 160,000 clones, with roughly 94% observed a single time. This CDR3 region has 14 residues. CDR1 is LNHDA and CDR2 is SQIVND in the germline V gene (reference sequence). The V end lost 0 bases, the J end lost 7 bases, and 10 bases lay between the germline ends. Sequences were obtained from PBMCs. This TCR came from a man aged 55 to 69 with colorectal cancer. V is TRBV19 and J is TRBJ2-1; D not resolved. CDR3 sequence (DNA): TGTGCCAGTAGTATAGATCTCTACGGGAATGAGCAGTTCTTC. Its translation is CASSIDLYGNEQFF.